A selection of T cell receptor beta chains follows, all from one sample in a study of shared clonotypes between healthy human individuals. The assay was immunoSEQ multiplex PCR, and TCRdb's table has in-frame clones only and misses some. The sample shows 2 million to 2.5 million clones, approximately 95% of them seen only once. Sequenced sample: naive CD4+ T cells from PBMCs. The receptors here all came from a man younger than 35 in good health. Some clones in this sample may be carry-over from other donors' samples. Each CDR3 is given with its conserved first and last residue. The D gene is left open where the match is weak.

d_gene	j_gene	v_gene	CDR3nt	CDR3aa
.	TRBJ2-7	TRBV5-1	TGCGCCAGCAGTCCCTCCCGGGGAGTAGGCTACGAGCAGTACTTC	CASSPSRGVGYEQYF
.	TRBJ2-7	TRBV14	TGTGCCAGCAGCCAAGTACGGAACTACGAGCAGTACTTC	CASSQVRNYEQYF
.	TRBJ2-7	TRBV6-6	TGTGCCAGCAGCTTTACAATCGAGGGGGTCGAGCAGTACTTC	CASSFTIEGVEQYF
TRBD2	TRBJ2-1	TRBV11-3	TGTGCCAGCAGCAGTTCAGCGGGAGGGACCCAGTTCTTC	CASSSSAGGTQFF
.	TRBJ1-2	TRBV30	TGTGCCTGGAGTGTACTGGAGGGTGGCGGCTACACCTTC	CAWSVLEGGGYTF
.	TRBJ2-7	TRBV28	TGTGCCAGCAGTAGACGGTTGTGGGAGCAGTACTTC	CASSRRLWEQYF
.	TRBJ2-5	TRBV28	TGTGCCAGCAGTCCCCTGGGGACCAGTGGGGCGGCCCAGTACTTC	CASSPLGTSGAAQYF
TRBD1	TRBJ1-4	TRBV2	TGTGCCAGCAGAGACAGGGATGAAAAACTGTTTTTT	CASRDRDEKLFF
.	TRBJ1-1	TRBV5-4	TGTGCCAGCAGCCGGCAGGGAGGGGTCATGAACACTGAAGCTTTCTTT	CASSRQGGVMNTEAFF
TRBD1	TRBJ1-1	TRBV5-1	TGCGCCAGTAGGACAGGGACCTCGAACACTGAAGCTTTCTTT	CASRTGTSNTEAFF
.	TRBJ1-5	TRBV7-2	TGTGCCAGCAGCTTAGGCCGACAGCGTAATCAGCCCCAGCATTTT	CASSLGRQRNQPQHF